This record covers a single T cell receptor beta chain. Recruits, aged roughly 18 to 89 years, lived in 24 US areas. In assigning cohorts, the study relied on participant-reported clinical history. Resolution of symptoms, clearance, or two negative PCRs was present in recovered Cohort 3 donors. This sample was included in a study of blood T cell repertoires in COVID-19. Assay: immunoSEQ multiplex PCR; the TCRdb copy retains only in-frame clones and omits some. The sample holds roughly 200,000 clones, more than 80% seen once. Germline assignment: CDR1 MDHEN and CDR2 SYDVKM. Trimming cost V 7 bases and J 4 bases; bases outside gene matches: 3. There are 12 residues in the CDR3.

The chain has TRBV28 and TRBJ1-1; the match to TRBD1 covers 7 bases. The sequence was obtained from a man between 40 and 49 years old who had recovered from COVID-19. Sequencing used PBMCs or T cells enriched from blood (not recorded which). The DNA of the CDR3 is TGTGCCAGCAAAGAGGGGGCCACTGAAGCTTTCTTT. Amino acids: CASKEGATEAFF.